A selection of T cell receptor beta chains follows, all from one sample in a study of T-cell memory formation after mild COVID-19. TCRdb recomputed calls from the 5' RACE reads with MiXCR, one row per CDR3 protein. The table lists fewer than 350,000 distinct CDR3 sequences, around 17% of them singletons. The specimen sequenced was PBMCs or a T cell subset sorted from them (not recorded which). The receptor set was obtained from a man between 18 and 29 years old who had mild COVID-19 (a few samples of this study predate the infection). Cell type and time point are not known. CDR3s include the opening cysteine and the closing phenylalanine or tryptophan. D genes are given only for firm matches. The listing skips clone size in some rows; elsewhere it reads once, few, many or a size class.

J gene | clone size | V gene | D gene | CDR3 protein | CDR3 DNA
TRBJ2-1 | many | TRBV7-6 | NA | CASSLDAASGLEQFF | TGTGCCAGCAGCTTAGACGCCGCGAGCGGGCTTGAGCAGTTCTTC
TRBJ1-3 | few | TRBV6-5 | NA | CASSQVASGNTIYF | TGTGCCAGCTCTCAAGTCGCTTCTGGAAACACCATATATTTT
TRBJ2-1 | NA | TRBV5-5 | NA | CASSPDGGRGNEQFF | TGTGCCAGCAGCCCCGACGGGGGTCGGGGCAATGAGCAGTTCTTC
TRBJ2-7 | NA | TRBV5-5 | TRBD1 | CASSLADRGLHEQYF | TGTGCCAGCAGCTTGGCCGACAGGGGTTTACACGAGCAGTACTTC
TRBJ1-2 | NA | TRBV7-8 | TRBD1 | CASSPGTGVFIHGYTF | TGTGCCAGCAGCCCAGGGACAGGGGTTTTTATACATGGCTACACCTTC
TRBJ1-2 | NA | TRBV19 | NA | CASSIAADYGYTF | TGTGCCAGTAGTATAGCAGCTGACTATGGCTACACCTTC
TRBJ2-1 | many | TRBV6-4 | TRBD1 | CASSDSDRNEQFF | TGTGCCAGCAGTGACTCGGACAGGAATGAGCAGTTCTTC
TRBJ1-2 | NA | TRBV4-1 | NA | CASSQDRSPYGYTF | TGCGCCAGCAGCCAAGATCGGTCGCCCTATGGCTACACCTTC
TRBJ2-5 | many | TRBV7-3 | TRBD2 | CASKRPDRRLAKYQETQYF | TGTGCCAGCAAAAGGCCAGACCGAAGACTAGCGAAGTACCAAGAGACCCAGTACTTC
TRBJ1-6 | NA | TRBV7-2 | NA | CASSPTYAYNSPLHF | TGTGCCAGCAGTCCAACTTATGCCTATAATTCACCCCTCCACTTT
TRBJ2-3 | NA | TRBV6-5 | NA | CASSRAAPSTDTQYF | TGTGCCAGCAGCCGAGCCGCTCCCAGCACAGATACGCAGTATTTT
TRBJ2-3 | NA | TRBV7-9 | NA | CASSASSGTTSTDTQYF | TGTGCCAGCAGCGCCTCCTCCGGGACAACTAGCACAGATACGCAGTATTTT
TRBJ1-2 | once | TRBV6-5 | TRBD1 | CASSYQWTGGDYGYTF | TGTGCCAGCAGTTATCAGTGGACAGGGGGCGACTATGGCTACACCTTC
TRBJ2-2 | NA | TRBV12-3/TRBV12-4 | NA | CASSLVGLVNTGELFF | TGTGCCAGCAGTTTAGTTGGGCTAGTGAACACCGGGGAGCTGTTTTTT
TRBJ1-5 | NA | TRBV15 | TRBD1 | CATSAQGRQPQHF | TGTGCCACCAGCGCACAGGGGAGACAGCCCCAGCATTTT
TRBJ2-2 | many | TRBV9 | TRBD2 | CASSLRGINTGELFF | TGTGCCAGCAGCCTGCGGGGGATTAACACCGGGGAGCTGTTTTTT
TRBJ2-2 | NA | TRBV12-3/TRBV12-4 | NA | CASRDPRGELFF | TGTGCCAGCAGGGACCCACGCGGGGAGCTGTTTTTT
TRBJ2-5 | NA | TRBV4-1 | NA | CASSQFRGQGETQYF | TGCGCCAGCAGCCAGTTCAGGGGACAAGGGGAGACCCAGTACTTC
TRBJ1-3 | NA | TRBV10-3 | NA | CAMRGGASGNTIYF | TGTGCCATGAGGGGGGGAGCCTCTGGAAACACCATATATTTT
TRBJ2-1 | NA | TRBV9 | TRBD1 | CASSVTGTGAIDEQFF | TGTGCCAGCAGCGTCACCGGGACAGGGGCGATCGATGAGCAGTTCTTC
TRBJ2-1 | NA | TRBV5-1 | NA | CASSLGLRDEQFF | TGCGCCAGCAGCCTCGGACTGCGCGATGAGCAGTTCTTC
TRBJ2-3 | NA | TRBV5-6 | TRBD2 | CASSGGVVDTQYF | TGTGCCAGCAGCGGGGGGGTTGTGGATACGCAGTATTTT
TRBJ2-1 | few | TRBV12-5 | NA | CASGSPGASYNEQFF | TGTGCTAGTGGCTCCCCAGGGGCCTCCTACAATGAGCAGTTCTTC
TRBJ2-2 | NA | TRBV12-3/TRBV12-4 | NA | CASRTGFPNTGELFFF | NA
TRBJ2-5 | NA | TRBV4-3 | NA | CASSQEANRPDTQYF | TGCGCCAGCAGCCAAGAGGCCAACCGCCCGGATACCCAGTACTTC
TRBJ1-1 | NA | TRBV11-2 | NA | CASSLRGPSEAFF | TGTGCCAGCAGCTTAAGAGGGCCCTCTGAAGCTTTCTTT
TRBJ2-7 | many | TRBV6-2/TRBV6-3 | NA | CASSRDGYEQYF | TGTGCCAGCAGTAGGGACGGTTACGAGCAGTACTTC
TRBJ2-3 | NA | TRBV29-1 | NA | CSVADSSDTQYF | TGCAGCGTTGCAGACAGCTCAGATACGCAGTATTTT
TRBJ1-6 | few | TRBV5-1 | TRBD1 | CASSSSWDSNSPLHF | TGCGCCAGCAGCTCTTCCTGGGACAGTAATTCACCCCTCCACTTT
TRBJ1-2 | NA | TRBV6-5 | NA | CASSYGPVESGYTF | TGTGCCAGCAGTTACGGCCCAGTGGAATCTGGCTACACCTTC
TRBJ2-2 | few | TRBV5-5 | NA | CASIDLGGTGELFF | TGTGCCAGCATCGATCTAGGGGGCACCGGGGAGCTGTTTTTT
TRBJ1-1 | few | TRBV7-2 | NA | CASSPQRPYRADMNTEAFF | TGTGCCAGCAGCCCTCAACGACCCTACAGGGCCGACATGAACACTGAAGCTTTCTTT
TRBJ1-4 | NA | TRBV20-1 | NA | CSAAIQETNEKLFF | TGCAGTGCCGCTATACAGGAAACTAATGAAAAACTGTTTTTT
TRBJ2-5 | NA | TRBV7-2 | NA | CASSLAVSSVQETQYF | TGTGCCAGCAGCTTAGCCGTCTCTAGCGTCCAAGAGACCCAGTACTTC
TRBJ2-5 | NA | TRBV18 | NA | CASSQQTGSLGETQYF | TGTGCCAGCTCTCAGCAGACAGGCTCCCTCGGAGAGACCCAGTACTTC
TRBJ2-7 | NA | TRBV12-5 | NA | CASGFELQGTDSYEQYF | TGTGCTAGTGGTTTTGAACTCCAGGGGACCGACTCCTACGAGCAGTACTTC
TRBJ2-5 | few | TRBV5-4 | TRBD2 | CASSREGGETQYF | TGTGCCAGCTCCCGGGAGGGGGGGGAGACCCAGTACTTC
TRBJ1-3 | NA | TRBV7-9 | NA | CASRVASGNTIYF | TGTGCCAGCAGGGTAGCTTCGGGAAACACCATATATTTT
TRBJ2-5 | NA | TRBV28 | NA | CASRRGRGLWGETQYF | TGTGCCAGCAGACGTGGCCGGGGGCTCTGGGGAGAGACCCAGTACTTC
TRBJ1-5 | NA | TRBV5-6 | NA | CASSLSGAGHQPQHF | TGTGCCAGCAGCTTATCCGGGGCCGGGCATCAGCCCCAGCATTTT
TRBJ1-4 | few | TRBV10-3 | NA | CAISEGVSNEKLFF | TGTGCCATCAGTGAGGGGGTTTCTAATGAAAAACTGTTTTTT
TRBJ1-2 | few | TRBV12-3/TRBV12-4 | NA | CASSFSPVVYGYTF | TGTGCCAGCAGTTTTAGCCCGGTGGTCTATGGCTACACCTTC
TRBJ2-7 | few | TRBV7-6 | NA | CASSYGVEQYF | TGTGCCAGCAGCTACGGAGTCGAGCAGTACTTC